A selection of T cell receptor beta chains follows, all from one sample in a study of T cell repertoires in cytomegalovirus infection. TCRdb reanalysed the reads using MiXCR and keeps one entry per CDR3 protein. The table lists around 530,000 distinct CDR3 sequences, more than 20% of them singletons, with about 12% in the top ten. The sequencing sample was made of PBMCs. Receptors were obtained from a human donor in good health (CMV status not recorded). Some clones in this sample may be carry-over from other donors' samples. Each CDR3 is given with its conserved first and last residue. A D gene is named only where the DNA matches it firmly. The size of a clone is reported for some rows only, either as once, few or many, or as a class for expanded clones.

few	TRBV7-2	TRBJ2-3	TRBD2	TGTGCCAGCAGCTCAAGACTAGCGGGAGCATCAGATACGCAGTATTTT	CASSSRLAGASDTQYF
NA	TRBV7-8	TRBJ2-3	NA	TGTGCCAGCAGCTTACGCAGGGTCGGTATTCGCACAGATACGCAGTATTTT	CASSLRRVGIRTDTQYF
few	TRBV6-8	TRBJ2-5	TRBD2	TGTGCCAGCAGTACCAGGGGAACCGGGACTAGCGGGAAAGAGACCCAGTACTTC	CASSTRGTGTSGKETQYF
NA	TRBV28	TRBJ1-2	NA	TGTGCCAGCACCAAGACAGATAACTATGGCTACACCTTC	CASTKTDNYGYTF
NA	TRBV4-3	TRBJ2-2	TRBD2	TGCGCCAGCAGCCAAGAGGTCCTAGCGGGAGGCACCGGGGAGCTGTTTTTT	CASSQEVLAGGTGELFF
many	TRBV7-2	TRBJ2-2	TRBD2	TGTGCCAGCAGGCAGAGTAGCGGGAGGGCCGGCACCGGGGAGCTGTTTTTT	CASRQSSGRAGTGELFF
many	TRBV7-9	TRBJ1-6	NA	TGTGCCAGCAGCTTAGGAGGAGATAATTCACCCCTCCACTTT	CASSLGGDNSPLHF
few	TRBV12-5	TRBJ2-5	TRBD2	TGTGCTAGTGGTTTGATGACTAGCGGGAATACAAAGACCCAGTACTTC	CASGLMTSGNTKTQYF
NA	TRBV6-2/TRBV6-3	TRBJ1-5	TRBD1	TGTGCCAGCAGTTACTCCGGACTGGACAGGGCATATCAGCCCCAGCATTTT	CASSYSGLDRAYQPQHF
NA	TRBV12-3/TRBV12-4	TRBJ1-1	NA	TGTGCCAGCAGCCGGTTACGGGAAGCTTTCTTT	CASSRLREAFF
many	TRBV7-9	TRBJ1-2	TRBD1	TGTGCCAGCAGCCACAGGGGGAACTATGGCTACACCTTC	CASSHRGNYGYTF
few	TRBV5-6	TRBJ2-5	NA	TGTGCCAGCAGCTCGGTGGGTGTACAAGAGACCCAGTACTTC	CASSSVGVQETQYF
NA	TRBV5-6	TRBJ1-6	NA	TGTGCCAGCAGCCCTCTCGGAAGGGATAGTTCACCCCTCCACTTT	CASSPLGRDSSPLHF
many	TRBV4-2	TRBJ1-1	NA	TGTGCCAGCAGCCACCACTCAGGACACTACACTGAAGCTTTCTTT	CASSHHSGHYTEAFF
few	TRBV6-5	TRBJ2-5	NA	TGTGCCAGCAGTGCTAAGACAGGGAGGGAGACCCAGTACTTC	CASSAKTGRETQYF
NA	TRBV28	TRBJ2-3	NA	TGTGCCAGCAGCAACCCCTTAGGACAGGAGGGAGCAGATACGCAGTATTTT	CASSNPLGQEGADTQYF
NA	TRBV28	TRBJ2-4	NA	TGTGCCAGCAGTTTACGGACTTTCAAAAACATTCAGTACTTC	CASSLRTFKNIQYF
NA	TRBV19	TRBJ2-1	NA	TGTGCCAGTGGAGCCTCGGGCCCGGTGGACAATGAGCAGTTCTTC	CASGASGPVDNEQFF
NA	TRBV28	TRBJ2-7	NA	TGTGCCAGCGGCACAGGGCCCCACGAGCAGTACTTC	CASGTGPHEQYF
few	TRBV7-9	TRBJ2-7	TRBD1	TGTGCCAGCAGCTCTAAGCCGACAGGGAGAAGAATCTACGAGCAGTACTTC	CASSSKPTGRRIYEQYF
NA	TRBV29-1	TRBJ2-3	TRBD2	TGCAGCGTTCCCCGACTAGCCGGGGGGTCAGATACGCAGTATTTT	CSVPRLAGGSDTQYF
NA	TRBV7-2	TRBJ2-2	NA	TGTGCCAGCAGCTTACAGGGGTACACCGGGGAGCTGTTTTTT	CASSLQGYTGELFF
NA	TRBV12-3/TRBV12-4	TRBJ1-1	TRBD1	TGTGCCAGCAGTTCGTCCGTCCCGGGACAGGACGAGGGGCCTGAAGCTTTCTTT	CASSSSVPGQDEGPEAFF
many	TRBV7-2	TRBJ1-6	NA	TGTGCCAGCAGCTTACTCCGGGACCCTAACTTCAGCTCCTATAATTCACCCCTCCACTTT	CASSLLRDPNFSSYNSPLHF
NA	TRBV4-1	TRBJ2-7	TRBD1	TGCGCCAGCAGCCAGACTACTCGGGACAGGGTAAGCGAGCAGTACTTC	CASSQTTRDRVSEQYF
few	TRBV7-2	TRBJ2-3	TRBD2	TGTGCCAGCAGCCACAACATGGGCGGGGGAGGAGATACGCAGTATTTT	CASSHNMGGGGDTQYF
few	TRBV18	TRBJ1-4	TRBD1	TGTGCCAGCTCACCAGAGAACCGGGACAGGGGACTTGATGAAAAACTGTTTTTT	CASSPENRDRGLDEKLFF
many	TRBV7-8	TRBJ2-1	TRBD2	TGTGCCAGCAGCTTAGGTTCTAGCGGGAGCCTGAGGAGCTCCTACAATGAGCAGTTCTTC	CASSLGSSGSLRSSYNEQFF
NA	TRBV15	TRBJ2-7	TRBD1	TGTGCCACCAGCATAGGGGGGACAGGGGACTACGAGCAGTACTTC	CATSIGGTGDYEQYF
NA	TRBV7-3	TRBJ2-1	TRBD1	TGTGCCAGCAGCGGGACAGGGGTCAATGAGCAGTTCTTC	CASSGTGVNEQFF
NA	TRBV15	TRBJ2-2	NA	TGTGCCACCAGCAGCCAAAGGACGGACACCGGGGAGCTGTTTTTT	CATSSQRTDTGELFF
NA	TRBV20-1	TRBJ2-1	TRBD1	TGCAGTGCACCGGGACAGGGCGGTCGAAGCTCCTACAATGAGCAGTTCTTC	CSAPGQGGRSSYNEQFF
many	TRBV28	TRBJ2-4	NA	TGTGCCAGCAGTTTCGTTCTCACCATTCAGTACTTC	CASSFVLTIQYF
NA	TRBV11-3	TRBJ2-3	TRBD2	TGTGCCAGCAGCCCCGAGCGGGAGGGTGGAGATACGCAGTATTTT	CASSPEREGGDTQYF
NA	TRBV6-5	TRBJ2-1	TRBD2	TGTGCCAGCAGTTACTCGTTAGCGGGGCCTTACAATGAGCAGTTCTTC	CASSYSLAGPYNEQFF
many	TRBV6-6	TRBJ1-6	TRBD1	TGTGCCAGCAGACCCGACAGGGGGAATTCACCCCTCCACTTT	CASRPDRGNSPLHF
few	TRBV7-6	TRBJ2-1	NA	TGTGCCAGCAGCTTGCAGCGTGAGCAGTTCTTC	CASSLQREQFF
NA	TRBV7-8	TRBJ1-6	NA	TGTGCCAGCAGCTTAGCCGGCGGGTCACCCCTCCACTTT	CASSLAGGSPLHF
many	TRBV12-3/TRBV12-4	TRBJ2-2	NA	TGTGCCAGCAGTTTAGCGGGAGGCACCGGGGAGCTGTTTTTT	CASSLAGGTGELFF
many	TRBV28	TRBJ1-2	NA	TGTGCCAGCAGTACCATGGGGTGGTATGGCTACACCTTC	CASSTMGWYGYTF
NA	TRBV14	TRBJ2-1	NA	TGTGCCAGCAGCCAAGAGAGGACTCTTTTCAATGAGCAGTTCTTC	CASSQERTLFNEQFF
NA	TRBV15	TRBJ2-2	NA	TGTGCCACCAGCAGCCGAAGTACCGGGGAGCTGTTTTTT	CATSSRSTGELFF
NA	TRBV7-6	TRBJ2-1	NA	TGTGCCAGCAGCTCGTCTAGGGGTGAGCAGTTCTTC	CASSSSRGEQFF
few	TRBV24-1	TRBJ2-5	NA	TGTGCCACCAGTGATTGGACGGGCCGGCAAGAGACCCAGTACTTC	CATSDWTGRQETQYF
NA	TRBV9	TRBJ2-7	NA	TGTGCCAGCAGCATCTCCCGGGACAATTCCTACGAGCAGTACTTC	CASSISRDNSYEQYF
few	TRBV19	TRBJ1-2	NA	TGTGCCAGTAATGTGGCAGGGATAAGCTATGGCTACACCTTC	CASNVAGISYGYTF
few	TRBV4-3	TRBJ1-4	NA	TGCGCCAGCAGCCAAGATCACGGGGCAGCTAATGAAAAACTGTTTTTT	CASSQDHGAANEKLFF
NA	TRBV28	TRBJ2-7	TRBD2	TGTGCCAGCAGCTCCCCGTGGGGCGGGAGGATGAAGGAGCAGCACTTC	CASSSPWGGRMKEQHF
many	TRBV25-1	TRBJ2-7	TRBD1	TGTGCCAGCAGTCGGACAGGAGTTTACGAGCAGTACTTC	CASSRTGVYEQYF
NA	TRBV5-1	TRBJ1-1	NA	TGCGCCAGCAGTCCGGACAGCGATAACACTGAAGCTTTCTTT	CASSPDSDNTEAFF
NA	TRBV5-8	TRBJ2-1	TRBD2	TGTGCCAGCAGCGGGGGGACTAGCGGGCCACGGAGTGAGCAGTTCTTC	CASSGGTSGPRSEQFF
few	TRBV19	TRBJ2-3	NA	TGTGCCAGTAGGAGGCAGGGGTCGACAGATACGCAGTATTTT	CASRRQGSTDTQYF
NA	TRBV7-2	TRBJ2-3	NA	TGTGCCAGCAGCTTACTAAGGTTCGATACGCAGTATTTT	CASSLLRFDTQYF
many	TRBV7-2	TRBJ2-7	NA	TGTGCCAGCAGCTTAGTAGGGTACGAGCAGTACTTC	CASSLVGYEQYF
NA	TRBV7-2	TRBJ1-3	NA	TGTGCCAGCAGCTTCGCACCGGGACTAGCGGGAGGTTACTCTGGAAACACCATATATTTT	CASSFAPGLAGGYSGNTIYF
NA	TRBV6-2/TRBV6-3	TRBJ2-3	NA	TGTGCCAGCAGTTACGTAGCGACAGATACGCAGTATTTT	CASSYVATDTQYF
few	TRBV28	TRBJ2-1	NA	TGTGCCAGCAGCAGGGACTGGCGGTGGTTCTTC	CASSRDWRWFF
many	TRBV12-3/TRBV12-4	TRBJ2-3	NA	TGTGCCAGCGCAGGCACAGATACGCAGTATTTT	CASAGTDTQYF
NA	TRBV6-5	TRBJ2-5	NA	TGTGCCAGCAGTTCGACAGGCTGGGAGACCCAGTACTTC	CASSSTGWETQYF